This TCR beta chain was documented in a study of T cells in localized non-small cell lung cancer. Study-wide results and limits: The tumor had only one region sequenced, so heterogeneity remains possible. The study found T cell clonality highest in uninvolved adjacent lung, above tumor. Appearing in adjacent lung were a median 57 of the top 100 tumor clones.

Points on this clone: As yet, its antigen is unknown.

Method: immunoSEQ multiplex PCR; TCRdb's copy keeps in-frame clones and lacks some. The data contain fewer than 45,000 clones, approximately 86% of them seen just once; the ten biggest clones take up 6.4%. Germline CDR1 and CDR2: SGHTA and FQGNSA. J lost 2 bases, V lost 5 bases, and 6 bases had no gene match. This CDR3 has 15 residues. The clonotype comes from a man aged 40 to 70 with stage I lung adenocarcinoma. The sequences come from peripheral blood, collected before any cancer treatment. The rearrangement links TRBV7-2 to TRBJ1-5; 7 bases are a match to TRBD1. CDR3 sequence reads: CASSVRTGRNQPQHF. The DNA for the CDR3 is TGTGCCAGCAGCGTCAGGACAGGACGCAATCAGCCCCAGCATTTT.